These 24 T cell receptor beta chains were all obtained from the same sample, sequenced in a study of T cell responses to AZD1222 COVID-19 vaccine. Using immunoSEQ multiplex PCR, the repertoire was profiled, and TCRdb retains in-frame clones only, with some absent. This table holds roughly 120,000 clones, about 90% found once. The sample was peripheral blood, taken on day 0 of AZD1222 vaccination. The origin of the receptors is an adult in good health.

This chain joins TRBV6-1 and TRBJ1-5; D call uncertain. The V gene lost 0 bases and the J gene lost 4 bases, with 4 bases spanning the gap. Germline CDR1 and CDR2: MNHNS and SASEGT. The CDR3 runs to 13 residues. The chain's CDR3 is CASSEAANQPQHF. The CDR3 coding sequence is TGTGCCAGCAGTGAAGCAGCAAATCAGCCCCAGCATTTT.

This clone was recorded a few times. The chain employs TRBV9 and TRBJ1-5; D unresolved. V lost 3 bases, J lost 4 bases, and 8 bases lay in between. This CDR3 is built from 13 residues. In germline, CDR1 is SGDLS, CDR2 YYNGEE. The CDR3 loop reads CASSETINQPQHF. The CDR3, as DNA: TGTGCCAGCAGCGAAACTATTAATCAGCCCCAGCATTTT.

The V gene is TRBV14, the J gene TRBJ2-7; 14 nucleotides align to TRBD2. This CDR3 comprises 15 residues. In germline, CDR1 is SGHDN, CDR2 FVKESK. The trim removed 5 bases at V and 5 bases at J, leaving 5 bases unmatched. The CDR3 protein is CASSTGLAGVDEQYF. CDR3 nucleotides: TGTGCCAGCAGCACGGGACTAGCGGGAGTTGACGAGCAGTACTTC. The whole variable domain, filled in from reference TRBV14 and TRBJ2-7, reads EAGVTQFPSHSVIEKGQTVTLRCDPISGHDNLYWYRRVMGKEIKFLLHFVKESKQDESGMPNNRFLAERTGGTYSTLKVQPAELEDSGVYFCASSTGLAGVDEQYFGPGTRLTVT.

J is TRBJ2-3 and V is TRBV5-1; 10 bases match TRBD1. The J segment lost 6 bases and the V segment lost 3 bases, leaving 10 bases of the junction unmatched. This CDR3 comprises 16 residues. CDR1 is SGHRS, CDR2 YFSETQ, per germline. The CDR3 spells CASSSGTGADMDTQYF. In DNA, the CDR3 is TGCGCCAGCAGCTCCGGGACAGGGGCAGATATGGATACGCAGTATTTT.

The chain links TRBV10-1 to TRBJ2-2, with D tentatively TRBD1 (6 bases). The germline CDR1 and CDR2 sequences are WNHNN and SYGVQD (reference sequence). V gave up 4 bases and J gave up 2 bases, with 8 bases separating them. This CDR3 has 14 residues. CDR3: CASSVGTNTGELFF. The CDR3 coding sequence is TGCGCCAGCAGTGTCGGGACAAACACCGGGGAGCTGTTTTTT.

The chain employs TRBV13 and TRBJ2-5; 7 bases map to TRBD1. After removal of 6 bases from V and 2 bases from J, the junction contained 12 bases not matched to a gene. CDR3 length: 16 residues. The germline CDR1 and CDR2 sequences are PRHDT and FYEKMQ (reference sequence). The CDR3 nucleotides are TGTGCCAGCAGTTCCGCATTTACAGGGGCACAAGAGACCCAGTACTTC. Its protein is CASSSAFTGAQETQYF.

The chain employs TRBV18 and TRBJ1-1, with TRBD1 identical over 7 bases. This CDR3 spans 14 amino acids. Germline V CDR1 and CDR2: KGHSH, LQKENI. With 3 bases clipped from V and 4 bases from J, the junction kept 5 bases outside the gene matches. As DNA, the CDR3 is TGTGCCAGCTCACCCAGGGGGGGAACCACTGAAGCTTTCTTT. This translates into CASSPRGGTTEAFF.

V is TRBV18 and J is TRBJ2-1; D is tentatively TRBD1 or TRBD2 (5 bases each). Germline V lookup: CDR1 KGHSH, CDR2 LQKENI. Trimming pared 8 bases from V and 8 bases from J, leaving 22 bases between. The CDR3 sequence is 15 residues long. CDR3 in amino acids: CASNTAARATDEQFF. CDR3 sequence (DNA): TGTGCCAGCAACACAGCGGCCAGGGCGACGGATGAGCAGTTCTTC.

Only a few counts were recorded for this clone. CDR3 amino acids: CSASLGQPQHF. In DNA, the CDR3 is TGCAGTGCTAGTTTGGGCCAGCCCCAGCATTTT. J is TRBJ1-5 and V is TRBV20-1, with unresolved D. CDR3 length: 11 residues. The germline gives CDR1 DFQATT, CDR2 SNEGSKA (reference sequence). V dropped 3 bases and J dropped 7 bases, with 7 bases sitting between them.

The chain has TRBV28 and TRBJ1-1; D not resolved. Germline V CDR1 and CDR2: MDHEN, SYDVKM. The length of the CDR3 is 11 residues. Trimming removed 4 bases at V and 7 bases at J, with 7 bases between. Here the CDR3 reads CASSSGIEAFF. CDR3 bases: TGTGCCAGCAGTTCGGGCATTGAAGCTTTCTTT.

V and J are TRBV9 and TRBJ2-2; TRBD1 agrees at 7 bases. The CDR3 sequence is 14 residues long. Germline CDR1 and CDR2: SGDLS and YYNGEE. V shed 4 bases and J 7 bases; nucleotides not matched to a gene: 7. The CDR3 nucleotides read TGTGCCAGCAGCCCGACAGGGACCAACGGGGAGCTGTTTTTT. It yields the protein CASSPTGTNGELFF.

The chain joins TRBV11-1 to TRBJ1-3, with D hard to call. V lost 3 bases to trimming and J lost 4 bases, with 1 base between them. This CDR3 is built from 11 residues. CDR1 and CDR2 (germline): SGHAT, FQDESV (reference sequence). CDR3 region: CASSFGNTIYF. The CDR3 DNA reads as TGTGCCAGCAGCTTCGGAAACACCATATATTTT.

This rearrangement joins TRBV29-1 to TRBJ2-5, with no clear D. Germline CDR1 reads SQVTM; CDR2 reads ANQGSEA. V gave up 3 bases and J gave up 2 bases, with 7 bases separating them. The CDR3 covers 12 residues. The DNA for the CDR3 is TGCAGCGTTGAGCGACATCAAGAGACCCAGTACTTC. It specifies CSVERHQETQYF.

This clone was observed a few times. This chain connects TRBV6-1 to TRBJ2-7; 9 bases are shared with TRBD2. This CDR3 region has 15 residues. Germline CDR1 reads MNHNS; CDR2 reads SASEGT. V lost 0 bases, J lost 0 bases, and 0 bases stayed unmatched. CDR3 amino acids: CASSEASGSSYEQYF. The CDR3 DNA sequence: TGTGCCAGCAGTGAAGCTAGCGGGAGCTCCTACGAGCAGTACTTC.

The rearrangement uses TRBV5-1 and TRBJ2-7, with no clear D. The V gene lost 0 bases and the J gene lost 2 bases, with 6 bases spanning the gap. Germline CDR1 and CDR2: SGHRS and YFSETQ. The length of the CDR3 is 13 residues. In DNA, the CDR3 is TGCGCCAGCAGCTTGGAGGGTACCTACGAGCAGTACTTC. It is translated as CASSLEGTYEQYF.

This clone was recorded only once. V usage is TRBV7-2 and J usage is TRBJ1-2; TRBD1 might be the D (6 bases). CDR1 and CDR2 (germline): SGHTA, FQGNSA. This CDR3 is built from 15 residues. The ends were cut back, 0 bases at V and 4 bases at J, with 12 bases in the middle. The CDR3 sequence is CASSLALDSLYGYTF. CDR3 in DNA: TGTGCCAGCAGCTTAGCGCTGGACAGCCTCTATGGCTACACCTTC.

This chain links TRBV27 with TRBJ2-1; 9 positions match TRBD2. Looked up from germline, CDR1 is MNHEY and CDR2 is SMNVEV (reference sequence). The CDR3 has 15 amino acids. V dropped 7 bases and J dropped 3; count of bases not matched to a gene: 7. CDR3 in amino acids: CASNTGLALYNEQFF. The DNA of the CDR3 is TGTGCCAGCAACACGGGACTAGCCCTCTACAATGAGCAGTTCTTC.

This clone was seen at least ten times. The chain uses TRBV6-2 or TRBV6-3 and TRBJ1-6, with 7 nucleotides matching TRBD1. Germline-derived CDR1 and CDR2 are MNHEY and SVGEGT. The CDR3 contains 13 residues. The J segment lost 5 bases and the V segment lost 5 bases, leaving 0 bases of the junction unmatched. CDR3 DNA sequence: TGTGCCAGCAGTGACAGGGATAATTCACCCCTCCACTTT. Translated, it gives CASSDRDNSPLHF.

The chain links TRBV28 to TRBJ1-6; D is perhaps TRBD1 (5 bases). Germline values: CDR1 MDHEN, CDR2 SYDVKM. Trimming removed 5 bases at V and 12 bases at J, with 11 bases between. This CDR3 is 12 amino acids long. The CDR3 sequence is CASSRSGLPLHF. CDR3 nucleotide sequence: TGTGCCAGCAGTAGGTCAGGGCTACCCCTCCACTTT.

CDR3 coding DNA: TGTGCCAGATCGAGGGAGGCCTCTAACTACGAGCAGTACTTC. This sequence encodes CARSREASNYEQYF. The chain combines TRBV2 with TRBJ2-7; a possible D gene is TRBD2 (6 bases). This CDR3 is built from 14 residues. Trimming left V 9 bases short and J 3 bases short, with 18 bases between. CDR1 SNHLY and CDR2 FYNNEI come from the germline V gene.

The chain recombines TRBV6-5 with TRBJ2-3; TRBD2 matches at 7 bases. Trimming cost V 3 bases and J 6 bases; bases outside gene matches: 6. The CDR3 covers 14 residues. CDR1 and CDR2 from the germline V gene are MNHEY and SVGAGI. CDR3: CASSYSGEGDTQYF. The CDR3 DNA follows: TGTGCCAGCAGTTATAGTGGGGAGGGTGATACGCAGTATTTT.

The chain has TRBV10-2 and TRBJ2-4, with D tentatively TRBD2 (6 bases). The germline V and J ends were trimmed by 4 bases and 4 bases, with 11 bases remaining between them. The germline CDR1 and CDR2 sequences are WSHSY and SAAADI. This CDR3 has 14 amino acids. The chain's CDR3 is CASSGIGGKNIQYF. CDR3 DNA: TGCGCCAGCAGTGGGATCGGGGGTAAAAACATTCAGTACTTC.

The CDR3 sequence: CASSFRNTNTEAFF. The CDR3 DNA sequence: TGCGCCAGCAGCTTCCGAAACACGAACACTGAAGCTTTCTTT. The rearrangement links TRBV5-1 to TRBJ1-1; D is unresolved. Trimming took off 2 bases at V and 1 base at J, with 9 bases between the two ends. The CDR3 has 14 residues. Germline CDR1 reads SGHRS; CDR2 reads YFSETQ. Full variable domain (remainder filled in from reference TRBV5-1 and TRBJ1-1): KAGVTQTPRYLIKTRGQQVTLSCSPISGHRSVSWYQQTPGQGLQFLFEYFSETQRNKGNFPGRFSGRQFSNSRSEMNVSTLELGDSALYLCASSFRNTNTEAFFGQGTRLTVV.

The chain is built from TRBV4-2 and TRBJ2-1; no definite D call. The V end was cut by 1 base, the J end by 2 bases, with 12 bases between. The CDR3 covers 16 residues. Looked up from germline, CDR1 is LGHNA and CDR2 is YNFKEQ. This CDR3 is CASSQGGRFAYNEQFF. The CDR3 DNA follows: TGTGCCAGCAGCCAAGGAGGTAGATTCGCCTACAATGAGCAGTTCTTC.